This T cell receptor (beta chain) was sequenced during a study of technical replicates of blood from a few donors. Sequenced by immunoSEQ multiplex PCR; TCRdb stores in-frame clones only, minus some. The data contain fewer than 95,000 clones, 94% of them seen just once; the ten biggest clones take up 0.2% to 0.3%. This CDR3 is built from 12 residues. V lost 2 bases to trimming and J lost 11 bases; unmatched junction nucleotides: 2. CDR1 is SGHNT and CDR2 is YYREEE in the germline V gene (reference sequence). The chain links TRBV5-4 to TRBJ2-3; 10 positions match TRBD2. The sequencing sample was made of T cells isolated from PBMCs. The receptor was derived from a human donor in good health. CDR3 sequence (DNA): TGTGCCAGCAGCTTACGGACTAGCGGGCAGTATTTT. This sequence encodes CASSLRTSGQYF.